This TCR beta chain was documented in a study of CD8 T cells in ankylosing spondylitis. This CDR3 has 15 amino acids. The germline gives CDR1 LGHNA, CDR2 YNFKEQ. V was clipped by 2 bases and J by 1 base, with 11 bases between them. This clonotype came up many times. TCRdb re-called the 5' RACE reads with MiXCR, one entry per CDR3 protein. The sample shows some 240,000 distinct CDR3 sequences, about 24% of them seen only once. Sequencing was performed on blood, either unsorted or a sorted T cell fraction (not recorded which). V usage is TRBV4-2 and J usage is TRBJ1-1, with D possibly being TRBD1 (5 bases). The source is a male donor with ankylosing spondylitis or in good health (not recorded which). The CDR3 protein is CASSQRTSKNTEAFF. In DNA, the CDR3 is TGTGCCAGCAGCCAAAGGACATCTAAGAACACTGAAGCTTTCTTT.